This is a list of T cell receptor beta chains from one sample in a study of blood T cell repertoires in COVID-19. This table comes from immunoSEQ multiplex PCR, and its TCRdb copy is limited to in-frame clones, with some not included. Of 75,000 to 95,000 clones listed, roughly nine tenths are singletons. The specimen sequenced was peripheral blood. The receptors were gathered from a man aged 55 to 70 with acute or convalescent COVID-19. Each CDR3 is given with its conserved first and last residue. Fields, in order: D gene, J gene, V gene, clone size, CDR3 protein, CDR3 DNA. The D gene is left open where the match is weak. Clone size is shown for a subset of rows, as once, few, many or a class of expanded clone.

d_call: TRBD1; j_call: TRBJ2-3; v_call: TRBV24-1; clone_size: once; cdr3_aa: CATRSTGSRDTQYF; cdr3_nt: TGTGCCACCAGATCGACAGGGTCCCGTGATACGCAGTATTTT
d_call: TRBD1; j_call: TRBJ2-7; v_call: TRBV27; clone_size: once; cdr3_aa: CASSRGGTGFSYEQYF; cdr3_nt: TGTGCCAGCAGTAGAGGGGGGACAGGGTTCTCCTACGAGCAGTACTTC
d_call: TRBD2; j_call: TRBJ2-5; v_call: TRBV6-2/TRBV6-3; clone_size: .; cdr3_aa: CASSPWGGTQYF; cdr3_nt: TGTGCCAGCAGTCCCTGGGGGGGGACCCAGTACTTC
d_call: .; j_call: TRBJ2-1; v_call: TRBV6-6; clone_size: .; cdr3_aa: CASSPGYNEQFF; cdr3_nt: TGTGCCAGCAGCCCGGGGTACAATGAGCAGTTCTTC
d_call: TRBD1; j_call: TRBJ1-2; v_call: TRBV10-3; clone_size: .; cdr3_aa: CATTGGQGVYGYTF; cdr3_nt: TGTGCCACAACAGGGGGGCAGGGAGTCTATGGCTACACCTTC
d_call: TRBD1; j_call: TRBJ1-4; v_call: TRBV3-1/TRBV3-2; clone_size: .; cdr3_aa: CASSQEGAGGFEKLFF; cdr3_nt: TGTGCCAGCAGCCAAGAGGGGGCAGGGGGGTTTGAAAAACTGTTTTTT
d_call: TRBD1; j_call: TRBJ1-2; v_call: TRBV19; clone_size: few; cdr3_aa: CASSFGQAQNYGYTF; cdr3_nt: TGTGCCAGTAGTTTTGGACAGGCACAGAATTATGGCTACACCTTC
d_call: TRBD1; j_call: TRBJ2-5; v_call: TRBV15; clone_size: .; cdr3_aa: CATRRDRGETQYF; cdr3_nt: TGTGCCACCAGACGGGACAGGGGGGAGACCCAGTACTTC
d_call: TRBD1; j_call: TRBJ2-5; v_call: TRBV25-1; clone_size: once; cdr3_aa: CASSESGTEETQYF; cdr3_nt: TGTGCCAGCAGTGAATCTGGGACAGAAGAGACCCAGTACTTC
d_call: .; j_call: TRBJ2-7; v_call: TRBV20-1; clone_size: .; cdr3_aa: CSASGEGGNEQYF; cdr3_nt: TGCAGTGCTAGTGGGGAGGGGGGAAACGAGCAGTACTTC
d_call: TRBD1; j_call: TRBJ2-7; v_call: TRBV18; clone_size: .; cdr3_aa: CASSTSTGVGEQYF; cdr3_nt: TGTGCCAGCTCGACCTCGACAGGGGTTGGAGAGCAGTACTTC
d_call: .; j_call: TRBJ1-5; v_call: TRBV30; clone_size: .; cdr3_aa: CAWSFRSAQEPQHF; cdr3_nt: TGTGCCTGGAGCTTTCGGTCGGCTCAGGAGCCCCAGCATTTT
d_call: .; j_call: TRBJ1-3; v_call: TRBV3-1/TRBV3-2; clone_size: .; cdr3_aa: CASSPGGTIYF; cdr3_nt: TGTGCCAGCAGCCCGGGCGGGACCATATATTTT
d_call: TRBD1; j_call: TRBJ1-1; v_call: TRBV5-1; clone_size: few; cdr3_aa: CASSLGPGQGSTEAFF; cdr3_nt: TGCGCCAGCAGCTTGGGACCGGGACAGGGGAGCACTGAAGCTTTCTTT
d_call: .; j_call: TRBJ1-1; v_call: TRBV14; clone_size: once; cdr3_aa: CASSPTTQGNTEAFF; cdr3_nt: TGTGCCAGCAGCCCAACAACCCAGGGGAACACTGAAGCTTTCTTT
d_call: .; j_call: TRBJ1-4; v_call: TRBV11-2; clone_size: .; cdr3_aa: CASSLGESEKLFF; cdr3_nt: TGTGCCAGCAGCTTAGGCGAGAGTGAAAAACTGTTTTTT
d_call: TRBD1; j_call: TRBJ1-4; v_call: TRBV6-5; clone_size: .; cdr3_aa: CASSYATGAPKKLFF; cdr3_nt: TGTGCCAGCAGTTACGCGACAGGGGCGCCGAAAAAACTGTTTTTT
d_call: TRBD2; j_call: TRBJ2-1; v_call: TRBV27; clone_size: .; cdr3_aa: CASGLALSYNEQFF; cdr3_nt: TGTGCCAGCGGACTAGCCCTTTCCTACAATGAGCAGTTCTTC
d_call: .; j_call: TRBJ1-1; v_call: TRBV15; clone_size: .; cdr3_aa: CATSRSGNTEAFF; cdr3_nt: TGTGCCACCAGCAGGTCGGGGAACACTGAAGCTTTCTTT
d_call: TRBD1; j_call: TRBJ2-1; v_call: TRBV7-8; clone_size: .; cdr3_aa: CASSRDRVNYNEQFF; cdr3_nt: TGTGCCAGCAGCCGGGACAGGGTCAACTACAATGAGCAGTTCTTC
d_call: .; j_call: TRBJ2-2; v_call: TRBV4-1; clone_size: .; cdr3_aa: CASSLRTPQTRNTGELFF; cdr3_nt: TGCGCCAGCAGCCTCCGGACACCGCAGACCCGAAACACCGGGGAGCTGTTTTTT
d_call: TRBD2; j_call: TRBJ2-7; v_call: TRBV6-2/TRBV6-3; clone_size: .; cdr3_aa: CASSYTRLAGFYEQYF; cdr3_nt: TGTGCCAGCAGTTACACACGACTAGCGGGTTTCTACGAGCAGTACTTC
d_call: TRBD2; j_call: TRBJ2-7; v_call: TRBV7-2; clone_size: .; cdr3_aa: CATALAGVTYEQYF; cdr3_nt: TGTGCCACCGCGCTAGCGGGGGTAACCTACGAGCAGTACTTC
d_call: .; j_call: TRBJ2-5; v_call: TRBV7-2; clone_size: once; cdr3_aa: CASSLATQGKQETQYF; cdr3_nt: TGTGCCAGCAGCTTAGCGACACAGGGAAAGCAAGAGACCCAGTACTTC
d_call: .; j_call: TRBJ2-3; v_call: TRBV4-2; clone_size: .; cdr3_aa: CASSQGAQKTDTQYF; cdr3_nt: TGTGCCAGCAGCCAGGGCGCCCAGAAAACAGATACGCAGTATTTT
d_call: TRBD1; j_call: TRBJ2-2; v_call: TRBV19; clone_size: .; cdr3_aa: CASSISPISRTGMNTGELFF; cdr3_nt: TGTGCCAGTAGTATAAGTCCCATCTCTAGGACAGGGATGAACACCGGGGAGCTGTTTTTT
d_call: .; j_call: TRBJ2-2; v_call: TRBV7-7; clone_size: .; cdr3_aa: CASSSRTANTGELFF; cdr3_nt: TGTGCTAGCAGCTCCCGGACAGCTAACACCGGGGAGCTGTTTTTT
d_call: TRBD1; j_call: TRBJ2-7; v_call: TRBV9; clone_size: .; cdr3_aa: CASSAGQGESYEQYF; cdr3_nt: TGTGCCAGCAGCGCGGGACAGGGCGAATCCTACGAGCAGTACTTC
d_call: .; j_call: TRBJ1-5; v_call: TRBV28; clone_size: .; cdr3_aa: CASSSRRDYQPQHF; cdr3_nt: TGTGCCAGCAGTTCCCGGAGGGATTATCAGCCCCAGCATTTT
d_call: .; j_call: TRBJ1-1; v_call: TRBV6-2/TRBV6-3; clone_size: .; cdr3_aa: CASSYFGDKYMNTEAFF; cdr3_nt: TGTGCCAGCAGTTACTTTGGGGACAAGTACATGAACACTGAAGCTTTCTTT
d_call: .; j_call: TRBJ1-6; v_call: TRBV19; clone_size: .; cdr3_aa: CASSTSAITGTRNSPLHF; cdr3_nt: TGTGCCAGTAGTACGTCAGCTATTACCGGGACAAGGAATTCACCCCTCCACTTT
d_call: .; j_call: TRBJ1-1; v_call: TRBV6-2/TRBV6-3; clone_size: .; cdr3_aa: CASSYLLQMNTEAFF; cdr3_nt: TGTGCCAGCAGTTACTTATTACAGATGAACACTGAAGCTTTCTTT
d_call: .; j_call: TRBJ1-2; v_call: TRBV7-2; clone_size: .; cdr3_aa: CASSLYHREGYGYTF; cdr3_nt: TGTGCCAGCAGCTTGTACCACAGGGAAGGCTATGGCTACACCTTC
d_call: .; j_call: TRBJ1-2; v_call: TRBV7-9; clone_size: .; cdr3_aa: CASSLNNPQATNYGYTF; cdr3_nt: TGTGCCAGCAGCTTAAACAACCCGCAGGCTACTAACTATGGCTACACCTTC
d_call: TRBD1; j_call: TRBJ1-6; v_call: TRBV27; clone_size: .; cdr3_aa: CASALRQGQNSPLHF; cdr3_nt: TGTGCCAGCGCGCTTCGACAGGGACAGAATTCACCCCTCCACTTT
d_call: .; j_call: TRBJ1-1; v_call: TRBV5-1; clone_size: few; cdr3_aa: CASSLQGDTEAFF; cdr3_nt: TGCGCCAGCAGCTTGCAGGGTGACACTGAAGCTTTCTTT
d_call: .; j_call: TRBJ1-1; v_call: TRBV19; clone_size: .; cdr3_aa: CASSIFTNTEAFF; cdr3_nt: TGTGCCAGTAGTATATTCACTAACACTGAAGCTTTCTTT
d_call: TRBD2; j_call: TRBJ2-7; v_call: TRBV5-4; clone_size: .; cdr3_aa: CASTPAGGSAYEQYF; cdr3_nt: TGTGCCAGCACCCCAGCGGGGGGTTCCGCCTACGAGCAGTACTTC
d_call: TRBD1; j_call: TRBJ1-2; v_call: TRBV13; clone_size: .; cdr3_aa: CASSQGDRGGTNYGYTF; cdr3_nt: TGTGCCAGCAGCCAAGGAGACAGGGGAGGGACTAACTATGGCTACACCTTC
d_call: TRBD2; j_call: TRBJ2-1; v_call: TRBV6-5; clone_size: .; cdr3_aa: CASSYSILAGYNEQFF; cdr3_nt: TGTGCCAGCAGTTACTCGATCCTAGCGGGCTACAATGAGCAGTTCTTC
d_call: .; j_call: TRBJ1-3; v_call: TRBV27; clone_size: .; cdr3_aa: CASSLQGYGNTIYF; cdr3_nt: TGTGCCAGCAGTTTACAGGGGTATGGAAACACCATATATTTT
d_call: TRBD1; j_call: TRBJ1-4; v_call: TRBV15; clone_size: few; cdr3_aa: CATSRDRGQAQGKLFF; cdr3_nt: TGTGCCACCAGCAGAGATAGGGGACAGGCGCAGGGAAAACTGTTTTTT
d_call: .; j_call: TRBJ1-1; v_call: TRBV7-3; clone_size: .; cdr3_aa: CASSLRPGEKNTEAFF; cdr3_nt: TGTGCCAGCAGCTTAAGGCCAGGGGAGAAGAACACTGAAGCTTTCTTT
d_call: TRBD1; j_call: TRBJ1-1; v_call: TRBV7-9; clone_size: .; cdr3_aa: CASSRDRGGFHTEAFF; cdr3_nt: TGTGCCAGCAGCCGTGACAGGGGTGGTTTTCACACTGAAGCTTTCTTT
d_call: TRBD1; j_call: TRBJ1-2; v_call: TRBV20-1; clone_size: .; cdr3_aa: CSAIDPQGAGGYTF; cdr3_nt: TGCAGTGCTATTGATCCACAGGGGGCTGGCGGCTACACCTTC
d_call: TRBD1; j_call: TRBJ1-2; v_call: TRBV7-8; clone_size: .; cdr3_aa: CASSPDRGRGYGYTF; cdr3_nt: TGTGCCAGCAGCCCGGACAGGGGGCGCGGCTATGGCTACACCTTC
d_call: .; j_call: TRBJ1-2; v_call: TRBV20-1; clone_size: .; cdr3_aa: CSAKPVVGYTF; cdr3_nt: TGCAGTGCTAAGCCGGTGGTAGGCTACACCTTC
d_call: .; j_call: TRBJ1-3; v_call: TRBV5-1; clone_size: .; cdr3_aa: CASSLVQSGNSGNTIYF; cdr3_nt: TGCGCCAGCAGCTTGGTTCAGTCAGGGAACTCTGGAAACACCATATATTTT
d_call: TRBD1; j_call: TRBJ1-2; v_call: TRBV2; clone_size: .; cdr3_aa: CASSKDRAGGGYTF; cdr3_nt: TGTGCCAGCAGCAAAGACAGGGCTGGGGGAGGCTACACCTTC
d_call: TRBD1; j_call: TRBJ1-2; v_call: TRBV6-2/TRBV6-3; clone_size: .; cdr3_aa: CASSKPGTGYGYTF; cdr3_nt: TGTGCCAGCAGCAAGCCCGGGACAGGCTATGGCTACACCTTC
d_call: .; j_call: TRBJ1-1; v_call: TRBV3-1/TRBV3-2; clone_size: .; cdr3_aa: CASSQDSRQTEAFF; cdr3_nt: TGTGCCAGCAGCCAAGATAGTCGACAGACTGAAGCTTTCTTT
d_call: .; j_call: TRBJ1-3; v_call: TRBV7-8; clone_size: .; cdr3_aa: CASSITQGSSGNTIYF; cdr3_nt: TGTGCCAGCAGCATAACCCAGGGAAGCTCTGGAAACACCATATATTTT
d_call: .; j_call: TRBJ1-1; v_call: TRBV2; clone_size: .; cdr3_aa: CASRPVQGPNTEAFF; cdr3_nt: TGTGCCAGCAGGCCCGTACAGGGCCCTAACACTGAAGCTTTCTTT
d_call: .; j_call: TRBJ2-1; v_call: TRBV27; clone_size: .; cdr3_aa: CASSTRTALEQFF; cdr3_nt: TGTGCCAGCAGTACCCGGACAGCACTTGAGCAGTTCTTC
d_call: TRBD1; j_call: TRBJ1-4; v_call: TRBV27; clone_size: .; cdr3_aa: CASSSQGLPNEKLFF; cdr3_nt: TGTGCCAGCAGTTCACAGGGGCTACCTAATGAAAAACTGTTTTTT
d_call: .; j_call: TRBJ1-1; v_call: TRBV5-5; clone_size: .; cdr3_aa: CASSQQAVRATEAFF; cdr3_nt: TGTGCCAGCAGCCAGCAGGCTGTAAGAGCCACTGAAGCTTTCTTT
d_call: .; j_call: TRBJ2-3; v_call: TRBV27; clone_size: .; cdr3_aa: CASTPRPTDTQYF; cdr3_nt: TGTGCCAGCACCCCCAGGCCCACAGATACGCAGTATTTT
d_call: .; j_call: TRBJ2-7; v_call: TRBV9; clone_size: few; cdr3_aa: CASSPSSGYEQYF; cdr3_nt: TGTGCCAGCAGCCCTTCCAGCGGATACGAGCAGTACTTC
d_call: .; j_call: TRBJ2-1; v_call: TRBV7-2; clone_size: .; cdr3_aa: CASSLIAVSSYNEQFF; cdr3_nt: TGTGCCAGCAGTCTGATAGCGGTGAGCTCCTACAATGAGCAGTTCTTC